This T cell receptor (beta chain) was sequenced for a study of immune evolution from preneoplasia to lung adenocarcinoma. Each case's diagnosis was confirmed by two pathologists on H&E. This clone has only one observation. Its antigen is not known. Produced via immunoSEQ multiplex PCR; TCRdb's table is partial and in-frame only. This table has over 3,000 clones, more than 65% appearing once. The V gene lost 3 bases and the J gene lost 2 bases, with 8 bases spanning the gap. The length of the CDR3 is 14 residues. Germline CDR1 is MGHRA and CDR2 is YSYEKL. Findings of the study overall: Top clone share appeared to fall from AAH through AIS, MIA, adenocarcinoma.

The sequenced sample consisted of FFPE adjacent normal lung tissue. The TCR sequence derives from a person between 70 and 80 years old with lung adenocarcinoma. The chain combines TRBV4-1 with TRBJ1-5; D gene ambiguous. The CDR3 DNA reads as TGCGCCAGCAGCCACGGGTGGGGCAATCAGCCCCAGCATTTT. As protein: CASSHGWGNQPQHF.